Described below is a single T cell receptor (beta chain) sequence and its context. Antigen: not known. CDR1 and CDR2 from the germline V gene are SGHTA and FQGNSA. The CDR3 is made up of 15 amino acids. This sample is part of a study of T cells expressing NK-cell markers. Study-wide context: Beta-chain profiling covered CD3+CD56+NKG2C+, CD3+CD56+NKG2C- and CD3+CD56-NKG2C+ sorted subsets. General study points: Among CD8+ T cells from several donors, dominant NKG2C+ clonotypes accounted for about 1.0-8%. There were a few donors in whom these clonotypes also led the CD3+CD56-NKG2C+ fraction.

TCR beta cDNA was made by 5'RACE template switching with UMIs. TCRdb reprocessed the 5' RACE reads and stores each CDR3 protein as one record, lacking DNA. Recorded for this sample: 300,000 to 450,000 distinct CDR3 sequences. The specimen sequenced was blood T cells: a sorted CD56 or NKG2C T cell subset, CD4+ or CD8+ T cells, or bulk PBMC T cells (not recorded which). This sequence originates from a man aged 18-70 years in good health. V gene TRBV7-2 combines with J gene TRBJ1-6; the TCRdb D gene call, TRBD1, has no DNA to confirm it. The CDR3 loop reads CASSSQGGGGSPLHF.